The clone carrying this T cell receptor beta chain turned up a few times. The antigen remains undetermined. This sample is drawn from a study of CD8 T cells in Susac syndrome. When the RNA was reverse transcribed, random hexamers were used with an input of 0.5 to 1 ug. The immunoSEQ assay covered 54 Vbeta and 13 Jbeta segments for CDR3. TCRdb recomputed calls from the immunoSEQ multiplex PCR reads with MiXCR, one row per CDR3 protein. The sample carries about 52,000 distinct CDR3 sequences, about 92% recorded once. CD8+ and CD4+ T cells taken from blood had their TCR beta sequenced. Study-level findings and limits: As the study acknowledged, the number of individuals who were part of its TCR sequencing and HLA analysis was relatively small.

The CDR3 is 14 amino acids. With 6 bases clipped from V and 1 base from J, the junction kept 2 bases outside the gene matches. From germline, CDR1 is LGHDT and CDR2 YNNKEL (reference sequence). This chain uses TRBV3-1 with TRBJ2-4, with 8 bases identical to TRBD1. Sequenced: CD8+ T cells from PBMCs. The receptor's source is a human donor with multiple sclerosis. CDR3 protein: CASRRQGAKNIQYF. The CDR3 nucleotides are TGTGCCAGCAGACGACAGGGGGCCAAAAACATTCAGTACTTC.